Sequencing of this T cell receptor (beta chain) was carried out in a study of blood T cell repertoires in COVID-19. The wider study: From T cells, B-cell-depleted T cells, or PBMCs came the material, which was cDNA or gDNA.

Data came from immunoSEQ multiplex PCR; TCRdb stores just in-frame clones and leaves some out. The sample records 150,000 to 200,000 clones, roughly 77% being singletons. Trimming at V came to 3 bases and at J to 2 bases, leaving 5 bases not matched to a gene. The germline gives CDR1 ENHRY, CDR2 SYGVKD. CDR3 length: 15 amino acids. The V call is TRBV10-3, the J call TRBJ2-3; the match to TRBD2 covers 7 bases. This TCR was sampled from a human donor in a cohort sampled during active COVID-19. The sequenced sample was peripheral blood. The CDR3 loop reads CAISDPGLDTDTQYF. The DNA of the CDR3 is TGTGCCATCAGTGACCCTGGACTAGACACAGATACGCAGTATTTT.